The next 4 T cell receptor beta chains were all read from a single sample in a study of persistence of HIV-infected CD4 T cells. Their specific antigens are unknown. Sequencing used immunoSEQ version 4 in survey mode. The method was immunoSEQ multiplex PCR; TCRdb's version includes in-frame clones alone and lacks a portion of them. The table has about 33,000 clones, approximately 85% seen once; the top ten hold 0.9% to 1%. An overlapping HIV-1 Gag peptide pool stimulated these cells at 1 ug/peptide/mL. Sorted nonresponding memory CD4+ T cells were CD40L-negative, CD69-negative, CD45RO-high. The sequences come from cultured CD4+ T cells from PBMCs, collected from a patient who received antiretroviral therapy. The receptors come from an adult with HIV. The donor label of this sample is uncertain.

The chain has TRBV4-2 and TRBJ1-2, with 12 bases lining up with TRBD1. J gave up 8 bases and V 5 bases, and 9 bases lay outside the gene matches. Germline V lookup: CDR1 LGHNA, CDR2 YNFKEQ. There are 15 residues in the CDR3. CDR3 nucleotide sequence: TGTGCCAGCAGCTCACCGGGACAGGGGGCGCAGGGCTACACCTTC. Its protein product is CASSSPGQGAQGYTF.

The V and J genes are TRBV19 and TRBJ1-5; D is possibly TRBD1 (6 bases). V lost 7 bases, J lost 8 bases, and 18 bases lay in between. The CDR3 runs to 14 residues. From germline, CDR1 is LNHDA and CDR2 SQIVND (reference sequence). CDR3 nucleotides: TGTGCCAGTACCCAGGGGTCGGGAATTAAGCCCCAGCATTTT. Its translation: CASTQGSGIKPQHF.

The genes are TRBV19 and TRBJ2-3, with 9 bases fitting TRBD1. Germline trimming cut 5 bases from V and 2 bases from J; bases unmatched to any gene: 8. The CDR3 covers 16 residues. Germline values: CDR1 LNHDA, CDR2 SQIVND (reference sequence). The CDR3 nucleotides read TGTGCCAGTAGTCCGGACAGGGGCGCTATCACAGATACGCAGTATTTT. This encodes CASSPDRGAITDTQYF.

This CDR3 reads CASGARVRGQGTSGANVLTF. DNA of the CDR3: TGTGCCAGCGGTGCTCGTGTTCGCGGACAGGGTACCTCTGGGGCCAACGTCCTGACTTTC. The chain recombines TRBV2 with TRBJ2-6; 8 bases fit TRBD1. The CDR3 consists of 20 residues. Germline V lookup: CDR1 SNHLY, CDR2 FYNNEI. Trimming took 8 bases from V and 0 from J; bases not matched to a gene: 18.